One sample yielded the 3 T cell receptor beta chains listed below, sequenced in a study of vaccination effects on CD4 cells after COVID-19. Viral peptide pools were used in the ViraFEST assay to expand antigen-specific CD4+ T cells, and sequencing came afterward. Culture lasted about nine days before CD4+ T cell isolation. Negative nucleocapsid antibody tests before and after vaccination confirmed no previous SARS-CoV-2 infection. Sequencing used immunoSEQ multiplex PCR; TCRdb keeps in-frame clones, though not all of them. Counted here are around 60,000 clones, roughly four fifths occurring once; the ten biggest clones make up 2.5% to 3.5%. These TCRs are of unknown antigen specificity. Sample: CD4+ T cells from PBMCs cultured with HCoV-NL63 spike peptides, taken before COVID-19 vaccination. These receptors were taken from a human donor who received a COVID-19 vaccine.

The chain is built from TRBV5-5 and TRBJ2-7, with 8 bases that match TRBD1. The CDR3 sequence is 14 residues long. Germline V gene sequence: CDR1 SGHKS, CDR2 YYEKEE (reference sequence). V lost 3 bases and J lost 4; bases outside the gene matches: 6. Here the CDR3 reads CASSSGTGRYEQYV. CDR3 DNA: TGTGCCAGCAGCTCCGGGACAGGAAGGTACGAGCAGTACGTC.

The chain has TRBV24-1 and TRBJ1-2; tentative D call: TRBD1 (6 bases). Germline CDR1 is KGHDR and CDR2 is SFDVKD. Trimming took off 4 bases at V and 6 bases at J, with 14 bases between the two ends. This CDR3 is 14 amino acids long. The CDR3 coding sequence is TGTGCCACCAGTGAGGCCGGGACAACTAATGGCTACACCTTC. This translates into CATSEAGTTNGYTF.

This clone was found a few times. V usage is TRBV6-5 and J usage is TRBJ1-1; D ambiguous. Germline lookup yields CDR1 MNHEY and CDR2 SVGAGI. This CDR3 contains 14 residues. Trimming left V 7 bases short and J 5 bases short, with 17 bases between. The CDR3 loop reads CASKMDFRGTEAFF. Written as DNA, the CDR3 is TGTGCCAGCAAGATGGACTTTCGTGGGACTGAAGCTTTCTTT.